This T cell receptor (beta chain) came from a study of blood T cell repertoires in COVID-19. As for the study in general: Material from acute and convalescent COVID-19 was sourced from the United States, Italy and Spain.

In the study's own analysis: By means of reference gene primer amplification, nucleated cell counts were estimated. Produced via immunoSEQ multiplex PCR; TCRdb's table is partial and in-frame only. V and J calls and clone size are given by that table; D and trimming were obtained from the DNA. Among hundreds of thousands of clones listed, 70% to 85% were seen once. This CDR3 has 14 residues. V lost 5 bases to trimming and J lost 5 bases, with 13 bases between them. Germline V gives CDR1 MDHEN, CDR2 SYDVKM. V is TRBV28 and J is TRBJ2-1, with D possibly being TRBD1 (5 bases). The sequence came from an elderly woman with acute or convalescent COVID-19. Sequencing was performed on peripheral blood. CDR3 amino acids: CASSGSGAHNEQFF. In nucleotides, the CDR3 is TGTGCCAGCAGTGGGTCTGGGGCCCACAATGAGCAGTTCTTC.